The clone carrying this TCR beta chain was detected ten times or more. The CDR3 covers 12 residues. The germline V and J ends were trimmed by 4 bases and 4 bases, with 8 bases remaining between them. Germline CDR1 and CDR2: MDHEN and SYDVKM. The investigators amplified TCR beta CDR3 regions from RNA transcripts. HTBI primers drove first-round RT-PCR of the TCR CDR3. From the multiplex PCR reads, TCRdb called clonotypes with MiXCR, one entry per CDR3 protein. There are 350,000 to 500,000 distinct CDR3 sequences in the sample; roughly an eighth occur only once, and 5.3% lies in the top ten. These data are taken from a study of T cells in Graves' hyperthyroidism and ophthalmopathy.

Sequencing used blood. The receptor was derived from a woman aged 18-30 years with Graves' hyperthyroidism. This sequence joins TRBV28 and TRBJ2-7; no clear D. The CDR3 sequence is CASSYKRYEQYF. The CDR3 nucleotides read TGTGCCAGCAGTTACAAGAGATACGAGCAGTACTTC.